The next 32 T cell receptor beta chains were all read from a single sample in a study of blood T cell repertoires in COVID-19. Using immunoSEQ multiplex PCR, the repertoire was profiled, and TCRdb retains in-frame clones only, with some absent. The table includes about 220,000 clones, 65% to 85% detected once. The sequenced sample consisted of PBMCs or T cells enriched from blood (not recorded which). The receptor source for this set is a woman aged 55-70 years who had recovered from COVID-19.

This sequence joins TRBV7-9 and TRBJ1-2; tentative D call: TRBD1 (6 bases). Germline CDR1 is SEHNR and CDR2 is FQNEAQ (reference sequence). Trimming removed 0 bases from V and 2 bases from J, with 10 bases in between. This CDR3 region has 15 residues. This CDR3 is CASSLANQGNYGYTF. The CDR3 DNA sequence: TGTGCCAGCAGCTTAGCGAACCAGGGGAACTATGGCTACACCTTC.

V gene TRBV11-2 combines with J gene TRBJ1-1; 9 bases fit TRBD1. The CDR3 sequence is 14 residues long. The germline V gene encodes CDR1 SGHAT and CDR2 FQNNGV. V lost 4 bases, J lost 3 bases, and 3 bases stayed unmatched. The DNA of the CDR3 is TGTGCCAGCAGCTCGGACAGGGGTTACACTGAAGCTTTCTTT. Its protein product is CASSSDRGYTEAFF.

The V gene is TRBV6-5, the J gene TRBJ1-5; D remains ambiguous. Germline V gives CDR1 MNHEY, CDR2 SVGAGI. Trimming cost V 9 bases and J 4 bases, with 13 bases left between them. This CDR3 is built from 13 residues. The CDR3: CASGDLGNQPQHF. The CDR3 nucleotides are TGTGCCAGTGGTGACCTCGGGAATCAGCCCCAGCATTTT.

Only a few counts were recorded for this clone. The rearrangement joins TRBV19 to TRBJ1-5, with 8 bases matching TRBD1. The germline V gene encodes CDR1 LNHDA and CDR2 SQIVND (reference sequence). The CDR3 contains 16 residues. Trimming at V came to 6 bases and at J to 4 bases, leaving 11 bases not matched to a gene. CDR3 in DNA: TGTGCCAGTAGGCCTTCCCCGACAGGGGATAATCAGCCCCAGCATTTT. Protein product: CASRPSPTGDNQPQHF.

DNA for the CDR3: TGTGCCAGCAGCCCTGACAGCACTTCACCCCTCCACTTT. Its translation: CASSPDSTSPLHF. The chain joins TRBV7-9 to TRBJ1-6; TRBD1 might be the D (5 bases). Per germline, CDR1 SEHNR and CDR2 FQNEAQ (reference sequence). CDR3 length equals 13 residues. V lost 5 bases to trimming and J lost 9 bases, with 11 bases between them.

The rearrangement uses TRBV5-8 and TRBJ1-2; a weak D match, TRBD1 (6 bases). The CDR3 covers 16 residues. Germline V gives CDR1 SGHTS, CDR2 YDEGEE. V lost 4 bases and J 4 bases, leaving 20 bases between the germline ends. CDR3 sequence reads: CASSHPDSFSSYGYTF. CDR3 nucleotide sequence: TGTGCCAGCAGCCACCCGGACAGTTTCTCCTCCTATGGCTACACCTTC.

As to this clone: This same CDR3 is encoded by further DNA sequences in the sample. The CDR3 here is CASSLAGTGNTIYF. The CDR3 DNA reads as TGCGCCAGCAGCTTGGCAGGGACTGGAAACACCATATATTTT. V and J are TRBV5-1 and TRBJ1-3, with D possibly matching TRBD1 (5 bases). CDR3 length equals 14 residues. Trimming cost V 0 bases and J 2 bases, with 6 bases left between them. The germline V gene encodes CDR1 SGHRS and CDR2 YFSETQ.

The chain links TRBV7-2 to TRBJ2-2; D gene uncertain. CDR3 length equals 17 residues. Deletions cut 2 bases from V and 2 bases from J, with 15 bases between. Germline V gene data show CDR1 as SGHTA and CDR2 as FQGNSA. This chain's CDR3 is CASSLISSAVNTGELFF. The CDR3 region has the DNA TGTGCCAGCAGCTTAATCTCATCCGCAGTCAACACCGGGGAGCTGTTTTTT. The full variable domain, completed using reference TRBV7-2 and TRBJ2-2, is GAGVSQSPSNKVTEKGKDVELRCDPISGHTALYWYRQSLGQGLEFLIYFQGNSAPDKSGLPSDRFSAERTGGSVSTLTIQRTQQEDSAVYLCASSLISSAVNTGELFFGEGSRLTVL.

This clone was seen only a few times. The V gene is TRBV5-1, the J gene TRBJ1-3; 11 bases agree with TRBD1. Losses at the gene ends were 4 bases for V and 6 bases for J; bases not matched to a gene: 6. The CDR3 runs to 15 residues. Looked up from germline, CDR1 is SGHRS and CDR2 is YFSETQ. CDR3 protein: CASSARTGGKNTIYF. For the CDR3, the DNA is TGCGCCAGCAGCGCCCGGACAGGGGGCAAAAACACCATATATTTT.

J is TRBJ2-1 and V is TRBV19, with D tentatively TRBD2 (5 bases). The CDR3 loop spans 14 amino acids. V gave up 3 bases and J gave up 14 bases, with 20 bases separating them. Germline loops: CDR1 LNHDA, CDR2 SQIVND (reference sequence). CDR3 coding DNA: TGTGCCAGTAGTATGGGGTTAGTAGGAGAGGGCGAGTTCTTC. It specifies CASSMGLVGEGEFF. Filled out from reference TRBV19 and TRBJ2-1, the complete variable domain reads DGGITQSPKYLFRKEGQNVTLSCEQNLNHDAMYWYRQDPGQGLRLIYYSQIVNDFQKGDIAEGYSVSREKKESFPLTVTSAQKNPTAFYLCASSMGLVGEGEFFGPGTRLTVL.

V gene TRBV6-4 combines with J gene TRBJ2-2; 12 nucleotides align to TRBD2. The CDR3 is 15 amino acids. The V and J ends lost 5 bases and 6 bases, in that order; junction bases with no gene match: 4. CDR1 is MRHNA, CDR2 SNTAGT, per germline. The DNA for the CDR3 is TGTGCCAGCAGTCTAGCGGGAGGGCCACCCGGGGAGCTGTTTTTT. Translated, it gives CASSLAGGPPGELFF.

V usage is TRBV12-3 or TRBV12-4 and J usage is TRBJ1-2; 7 bases fit TRBD1. V was clipped by 5 bases and J by 8 bases; unmatched bases: 8. The CDR3 length is 13 residues. The CDR3 coding sequence is TGTGCCAGCAGTCCAGACAGGGATCCGGGCTACACCTTC. As protein: CASSPDRDPGYTF.

This chain links TRBV3-1 (or the pseudogene TRBV3-2) with TRBJ2-1, with D possibly being TRBD2 (5 bases). Trimming took 4 bases from V and 4 from J, leaving 11 bases between them. The germline V gene has CDR1 LGHDT and CDR2 YNNKEL (reference sequence). The CDR3 contains 14 residues. The CDR3 spells CASSPQLDYNEQFF. CDR3 nucleotides: TGTGCCAGCAGCCCCCAACTAGATTACAATGAGCAGTTCTTC.

The chain recombines TRBV30 with TRBJ1-2, with TRBD1 matching 11 bases. The germline gives CDR1 GTSNPN, CDR2 SVGIG (reference sequence). The CDR3 is 11 amino acids. The V and J ends lost 7 bases and 9 bases, in that order; junction bases with no gene match: 4. In nucleotides, the CDR3 is TGTGCCTCCAGGACAGGGGGCCGCTACACCTTC. It yields the protein CASRTGGRYTF.

For the CDR3, the DNA is TGTGCCAGTAGTATAGCGGCAGGGCGAGAGACCCAGTACTTC. Amino acids: CASSIAAGRETQYF. V usage is TRBV19 and J usage is TRBJ2-5; D is perhaps TRBD1 (5 bases). This CDR3 is 14 amino acids long. V was pared by 1 base and J by 4 bases, with 10 bases between. CDR1 and CDR2 from the germline V gene are LNHDA and SQIVND (reference sequence).

The table lists this clone with a count of one. This chain connects TRBV5-1 to TRBJ2-5; weak D call: TRBD2 (6 bases). Germline assignment: CDR1 SGHRS and CDR2 YFSETQ. This CDR3 is 15 amino acids long. Trimming left V 4 bases short and J 0 bases short, with 13 bases between. The CDR3 DNA sequence: TGCGCCAGCAGCCTCAATGGGGGGTACCAAGAGACCCAGTACTTC. Its protein product is CASSLNGGYQETQYF.

V is TRBV12-3 or TRBV12-4 and J is TRBJ1-2; D may be TRBD1 (6 bases). The V and J ends lost 3 bases and 6 bases respectively, with 8 bases between them. The CDR3 length is 12 residues. The chain's CDR3 is CASSFNRDGYTF. CDR3 DNA sequence: TGTGCCAGCAGTTTTAACAGGGATGGCTACACCTTC.

This clone was seen repeatedly, ten times or more. The rearrangement uses TRBV5-1 and TRBJ1-1, with 8 bases fitting TRBD1. The germline CDR1 and CDR2 sequences are SGHRS and YFSETQ. J was trimmed by 1 base and V by 4 bases; bases with no gene match: 6. The CDR3 totals 15 residues. CDR3 sequence reads: CASSVSTGGNTEAFF. The DNA for the CDR3 is TGCGCCAGCAGCGTAAGCACAGGGGGGAACACTGAAGCTTTCTTT.

The chain couples TRBV29-1 to TRBJ1-1; TRBD1 is a possible D gene (5 bases). Trimming pared 8 bases from V and 3 bases from J, leaving 16 bases between. Germline values: CDR1 SQVTM, CDR2 ANQGSEA. CDR3 length: 13 amino acids. CDR3 protein: CSHKQGMDTEAFF. In DNA form, the CDR3 reads TGCAGCCACAAGCAGGGTATGGACACTGAAGCTTTCTTT.

CDR3 bases: TGTGCCACCAGCAGAGCATCCCCACAGGTCGGTTCACCCCTCCACTTT. Translated: CATSRASPQVGSPLHF. The gene calls are TRBV15 and TRBJ1-6; tentatively, D is TRBD1 (5 bases). This CDR3 has 16 amino acids. Germline V CDR1 and CDR2: LNHNV, YYDKDF (reference sequence). Trimming removed 1 base at V and 9 bases at J, with 16 bases between.

The chain uses TRBV19 and TRBJ2-1; 9 positions agree with TRBD1. J gave up 10 bases and V 7 bases, and 11 bases lay outside the gene matches. Germline CDR1 and CDR2: LNHDA and SQIVND (reference sequence). The CDR3 consists of 14 residues. CDR3 loop: CASTRGQGREEQFF. Written as DNA, the CDR3 is TGTGCCAGTACCCGAGGACAGGGGCGCGAGGAGCAGTTCTTC.

The chain is built from TRBV7-9 and TRBJ2-7; D unclear. V was clipped by 2 bases and J by 6 bases, with 8 bases between them. The CDR3 is 12 amino acids. Per the germline V gene, CDR1 is SEHNR and CDR2 is FQNEAQ (reference sequence). The CDR3 DNA reads TGTGCCAGCAGCTTAATGGGCGCCGAGCAGTACTTC. Protein product: CASSLMGAEQYF.

To note about this clone: The sample has other DNA sequences that encode this CDR3 too. The chain combines TRBV18 with TRBJ2-7, with D tentatively TRBD1 (6 bases). CDR1 and CDR2 from the germline V gene are KGHSH and LQKENI. Trimming left V 0 bases short and J 6 bases short, with 12 bases between. The length of the CDR3 is 14 residues. The CDR3 protein is CASSPPAGGGEQYF. Here the CDR3 DNA reads TGTGCCAGCTCACCACCGGCTGGGGGCGGCGAGCAGTACTTC.

The CDR3 sequence: CASGPSGGQETQYF. Here the CDR3 DNA reads TGTGCCAGCGGGCCTAGCGGGGGCCAAGAGACCCAGTACTTC. The chain is built from TRBV4-2 and TRBJ2-5; 10 bases map to TRBD2. The CDR3 contains 14 residues. V lost 8 bases to trimming and J lost 1 base; unmatched junction nucleotides: 4. Germline V gene data show CDR1 as LGHNA and CDR2 as YNFKEQ.

V gene TRBV27 combines with J gene TRBJ2-7; possible D gene TRBD2, 5 bases. This CDR3 region has 14 residues. V dropped 3 bases and J dropped 2 bases, with 11 bases sitting between them. The germline CDR1 and CDR2 sequences are MNHEY and SMNVEV (reference sequence). CDR3 DNA sequence: TGTGCCAGCAGTTTGAAGCGGAGTCCCTACGAGCAGTACTTC. Its translation: CASSLKRSPYEQYF.

The V and J genes are TRBV18 and TRBJ1-1; TRBD1 might be the D (5 bases). Between the trimmed V and J ends, which lost 3 bases and 1 base, there was a span of 15 bases. The length of the CDR3 is 16 residues. Germline V gene lookup returns CDR1 KGHSH and CDR2 LQKENI. The CDR3 region is CASSPRGEVTNTEAFF. The CDR3 DNA reads as TGTGCCAGCTCACCCCGAGGGGAGGTGACGAACACTGAAGCTTTCTTT.

This chain connects TRBV6-5 to TRBJ2-2; 7 bases map to TRBD1. The CDR3 spans 15 residues. V was clipped by 6 bases and J by 4 bases; unmatched bases: 8. Germline V CDR1 and CDR2: MNHEY, SVGAGI. CDR3 DNA sequence: TGTGCCAGCAGGCTACAGGGGCCGGGCACCGGGGAGCTGTTTTTT. Protein: CASRLQGPGTGELFF.

This sequence joins TRBV9 and TRBJ2-7, with 12 bases fitting TRBD1. The V and J ends lost 0 bases and 6 bases, in that order; junction bases with no gene match: 10. The CDR3 spans 17 residues. The germline gives CDR1 SGDLS, CDR2 YYNGEE. This CDR3 is CASSVGVKGQGAAEQYF. The CDR3 DNA reads as TGTGCCAGCAGCGTAGGCGTTAAGGGACAGGGGGCCGCCGAGCAGTACTTC.

This chain links TRBV11-2 with TRBJ1-1; D gene uncertain. Germline V gene lookup returns CDR1 SGHAT and CDR2 FQNNGV. The CDR3 spans 12 residues. V was cut by 1 base and J by 7 bases, with 7 bases left in between. In nucleotides, the CDR3 is TGTGCCAGCAGCTTAGGAGAAGTTGAAGCTTTCTTT. Residues: CASSLGEVEAFF.

This clone has only one observation. This rearrangement joins TRBV2 to TRBJ2-7; 11 bases line up with TRBD1. CDR3 length equals 16 residues. Germline CDR1 is SNHLY and CDR2 is FYNNEI. V lost 3 bases to trimming and J lost 3 bases; unmatched junction nucleotides: 7. The CDR3 nucleotides are TGTGCCAGCAGTGATATATGGGGGACAGGGGGCTACGAGCAGTACTTC. Amino acid sequence: CASSDIWGTGGYEQYF.

V is TRBV4-3 and J is TRBJ2-2; the match to TRBD2 covers 7 bases. Germline loops: CDR1 LGHNA, CDR2 YSLEER. This CDR3 comprises 16 residues. The junction had 8 bases not matched to a gene; V was cut back by 4 bases and J by 3 bases. CDR3 bases: TGCGCCAGCAGCCCCCGGGTAGGGAGGGACACCGGGGAGCTGTTTTTT. It codes for CASSPRVGRDTGELFF.

J is TRBJ1-5 and V is TRBV4-1; D is perhaps TRBD1 (6 bases). This CDR3 spans 17 amino acids. Trimming cost V 4 bases and J 0 bases, with 16 bases left between them. Per germline, CDR1 MGHRA and CDR2 YSYEKL. The CDR3 loop is CASSLRDTAGSNQPQHF. CDR3 nucleotides: TGCGCCAGCAGCCTCCGGGACACCGCGGGTAGCAATCAGCCCCAGCATTTT.